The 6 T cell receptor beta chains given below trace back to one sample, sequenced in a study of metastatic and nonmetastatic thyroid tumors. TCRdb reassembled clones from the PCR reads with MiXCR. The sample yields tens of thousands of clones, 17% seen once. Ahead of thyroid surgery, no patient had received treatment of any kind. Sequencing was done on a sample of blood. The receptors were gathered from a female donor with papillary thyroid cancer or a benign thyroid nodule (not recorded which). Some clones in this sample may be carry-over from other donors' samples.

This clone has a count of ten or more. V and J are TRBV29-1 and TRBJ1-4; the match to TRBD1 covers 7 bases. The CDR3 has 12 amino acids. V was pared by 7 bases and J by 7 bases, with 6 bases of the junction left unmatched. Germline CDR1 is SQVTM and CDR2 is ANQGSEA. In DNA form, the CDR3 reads TGCAGCGGGGCAGGGGGAGGTGAAAAACTGTTTTTT. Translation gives CSGAGGGEKLFF.

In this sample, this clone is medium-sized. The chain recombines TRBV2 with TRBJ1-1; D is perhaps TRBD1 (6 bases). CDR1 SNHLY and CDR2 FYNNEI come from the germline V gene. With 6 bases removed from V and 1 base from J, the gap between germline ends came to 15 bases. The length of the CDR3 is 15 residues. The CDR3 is CASSGGRVSNTEAFF. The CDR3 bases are TGTGCCAGCAGCGGGGGCAGGGTATCGAACACTGAAGCTTTCTTT.

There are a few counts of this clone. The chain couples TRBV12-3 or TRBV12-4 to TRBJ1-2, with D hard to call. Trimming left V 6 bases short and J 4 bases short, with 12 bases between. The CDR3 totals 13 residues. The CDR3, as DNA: TGTGCCAGCAGCCGCCAAGGGAGCTATGGCTACACCTTC. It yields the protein CASSRQGSYGYTF.

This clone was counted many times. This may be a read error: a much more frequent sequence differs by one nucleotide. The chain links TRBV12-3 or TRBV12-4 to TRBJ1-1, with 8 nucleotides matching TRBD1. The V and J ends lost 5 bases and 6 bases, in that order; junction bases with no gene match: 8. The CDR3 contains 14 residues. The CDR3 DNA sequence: TGTGCCAGCAGTGGAGGACAGGGTGGCGCTGAAGCTTTCTTT. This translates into CASSGGQGGAEAFF.

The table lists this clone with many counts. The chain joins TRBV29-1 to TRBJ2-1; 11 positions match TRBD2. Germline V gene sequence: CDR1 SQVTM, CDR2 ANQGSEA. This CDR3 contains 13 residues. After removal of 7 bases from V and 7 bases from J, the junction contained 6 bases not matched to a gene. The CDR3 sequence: CSAPGTSGNEQFF. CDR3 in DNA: TGCAGCGCCCCCGGGACTAGCGGTAATGAGCAGTTCTTC.

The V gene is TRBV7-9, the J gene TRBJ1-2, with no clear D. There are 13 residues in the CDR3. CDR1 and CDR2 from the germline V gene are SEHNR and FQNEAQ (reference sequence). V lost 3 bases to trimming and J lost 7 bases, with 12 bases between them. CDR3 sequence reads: CASSLGSSAGYTF. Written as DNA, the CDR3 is TGTGCCAGCAGCTTGGGCAGTTCGGCTGGCTACACCTTC.